One and the same sample provided the 31 T cell receptor beta chains below, sequenced in a study of somatic mutations in cytotoxic T cells in rheumatoid arthritis. TCRdb's copy holds only in-frame clones and misses some; the assay was immunoSEQ multiplex PCR. The sample has roughly 30,000 clones, roughly four fifths seen once; the top ten hold 8.4%. Sequencing was carried out using CD8+ T cells sorted from blood. These receptors originate from an adult with rheumatoid arthritis.

The V and J genes are TRBV19 and TRBJ1-1; D unclear. Trimming cost V 6 bases and J 5 bases, with 16 bases left between them. The CDR3 is made up of 14 amino acids. Germline V gene sequence: CDR1 LNHDA, CDR2 SQIVND (reference sequence). CDR3 in amino acids: CASRSSPRGTEAFF. CDR3 nucleotides: TGTGCCAGTAGATCCTCCCCCCGCGGGACTGAAGCTTTCTTT.

V and J are TRBV7-9 and TRBJ1-1; D call uncertain. Per the germline V gene, CDR1 is SEHNR and CDR2 is FQNEAQ (reference sequence). The V gene lost 4 bases and the J gene lost 6 bases, with 6 bases spanning the gap. The CDR3 extends over 11 amino acids. CDR3 protein: CASSSTPEAFF. Here the CDR3 DNA reads TGTGCCAGCAGCTCGACACCTGAAGCTTTCTTT.

The rearrangement uses TRBV4-1 and TRBJ2-1; D unclear. The CDR3 is 14 residues long. Per the germline V gene, CDR1 is MGHRA and CDR2 is YSYEKL. The ends were cut back, 1 base at V and 4 bases at J, with 8 bases in the middle. For the CDR3, the DNA is TGCGCCAGCAGCCAAGTGGACGAGTACAATGAGCAGTTCTTC. It specifies CASSQVDEYNEQFF.

This clone was observed once. This chain connects TRBV9 to TRBJ2-1; 11 nucleotides line up with TRBD2. The CDR3 is 15 residues long. Germline V gives CDR1 SGDLS, CDR2 YYNGEE. Losses at the gene ends were 4 bases for V and 6 bases for J; bases not matched to a gene: 6. Here the CDR3 reads CASSPRLAGINEQFF. The CDR3 region has the DNA TGTGCCAGCAGCCCCAGACTAGCGGGAATCAATGAGCAGTTCTTC.

The chain employs TRBV6-5 and TRBJ2-7; no reliable D call. CDR1 and CDR2 from the germline V gene are MNHEY and SVGAGI. CDR3 length: 12 amino acids. Trimming removed 5 bases at V and 2 bases at J, with 7 bases between. The DNA for the CDR3 is TGTGCCAGCAGTCGGAGCCCCTACGAGCAGTACTTC. Amino acid sequence: CASSRSPYEQYF.

This clone is classed as medium-sized. V gene TRBV5-1 combines with J gene TRBJ2-7; TRBD2 matches at 8 bases. V was pared by 1 base and J by 3 bases, with 9 bases of the junction left unmatched. This CDR3 has 16 residues. Germline V CDR1 and CDR2: SGHRS, YFSETQ. CDR3 sequence: CASSLSFAGGDYEQYF. Here the CDR3 DNA reads TGCGCCAGCAGCTTGTCCTTTGCGGGAGGTGACTACGAGCAGTACTTC. The variable domain in full, completed from reference TRBV5-1 and TRBJ2-7, reads KAGVTQTPRYLIKTRGQQVTLSCSPISGHRSVSWYQQTPGQGLQFLFEYFSETQRNKGNFPGRFSGRQFSNSRSEMNVSTLELGDSALYLCASSLSFAGGDYEQYFGPGTRLTVT.

The J gene is TRBJ2-1, the V gene TRBV27, with a tentative D call TRBD2 (5 bases). The CDR3 covers 13 residues. Germline assignment: CDR1 MNHEY and CDR2 SMNVEV (reference sequence). The germline V and J ends were trimmed by 6 bases and 3 bases, with 9 bases remaining between them. CDR3 amino acids: CASSGNSYNEQFF. DNA for the CDR3: TGTGCCAGCAGCGGGAATAGCTACAATGAGCAGTTCTTC.

The genes are TRBV15 and TRBJ1-2; D gene uncertain. The CDR3 runs 15 residues. From germline, CDR1 is LNHNV and CDR2 YYDKDF (reference sequence). With 0 bases removed from V and 4 bases from J, the gap between germline ends came to 12 bases. The chain's CDR3 is CATSREIDGAYGYTF. In nucleotides, the CDR3 is TGTGCCACCAGCAGAGAAATCGACGGAGCCTATGGCTACACCTTC.

The V and J genes are TRBV27 and TRBJ2-1, with D unresolved. V lost 2 bases to trimming and J lost 0 bases, with 11 bases between them. Germline assignment: CDR1 MNHEY and CDR2 SMNVEV (reference sequence). The CDR3 is made up of 16 amino acids. DNA of the CDR3: TGTGCCAGCAGTTTAGGGCGGCCAAGCTCCTACAATGAGCAGTTCTTC. This translates into CASSLGRPSSYNEQFF.

The count of this clone is one. V and J are TRBV4-2 and TRBJ2-1, with 12 nucleotides matching TRBD2. Germline CDR1 reads LGHNA; CDR2 reads YNFKEQ. CDR3 length equals 16 residues. With V trimmed by 5 bases and J by 5 bases, 7 bases remained unmatched. CDR3: CASSVPTSGSNNEQFF. The CDR3 DNA follows: TGTGCCAGCAGCGTCCCGACTAGCGGGAGCAACAATGAGCAGTTCTTC.

The chain couples TRBV13 to TRBJ2-2; D may be TRBD1 or TRBD2 (6 bases each). Germline CDR1 is PRHDT and CDR2 is FYEKMQ (reference sequence). Between the trimmed V and J ends, which lost 5 bases and 4 bases, there was a span of 17 bases. CDR3 length equals 16 residues. The CDR3: CASSVGGLSGTGELFF. CDR3 in DNA: TGTGCCAGCAGCGTGGGGGGCCTGAGCGGCACCGGGGAGCTGTTTTTT.

V and J are TRBV10-2 and TRBJ1-2, with a possible D match to TRBD1 (5 bases). Germline assignment: CDR1 WSHSY and CDR2 SAAADI. The V end lost 5 bases, the J end lost 3 bases, and 16 bases lay between the germline ends. CDR3 length: 15 residues. The CDR3 sequence: CASSPAGGNYYGYTF. The CDR3 coding sequence is TGCGCCAGCAGTCCGGCGGGGGGAAATTACTATGGCTACACCTTC.

The V and J genes are TRBV29-1 and TRBJ2-1; TRBD1 aligns across 9 bases. V gave up 7 bases and J gave up 9 bases; unmatched junction bases: 4. The CDR3 covers 11 residues. Per the germline V gene, CDR1 is SQVTM and CDR2 is ANQGSEA. The CDR3 sequence is CSARQGGEQFF. The CDR3, as DNA: TGCAGCGCCAGACAGGGGGGTGAGCAGTTCTTC.

The chain links TRBV1 to TRBJ2-7. TRBV1 counts as a pseudogene. CDR3 length equals 15 residues. The chain's CDR3 is CTSSQEGGAPYEQYF. For the CDR3, the DNA is TGCACCAGCAGCCAAGAGGGCGGAGCGCCCTACGAGCAGTACTTC.

The V call is TRBV27, the J call TRBJ1-1; D remains unclear. The CDR3 has 11 amino acids. The V gene lost 3 bases and the J gene lost 6 bases, with 5 bases spanning the gap. Germline V gene lookup returns CDR1 MNHEY and CDR2 SMNVEV (reference sequence). The CDR3 coding sequence is TGTGCCAGCAGTTTTGGGGCTGAAGCTTTCTTT. Protein sequence: CASSFGAEAFF.

This clone was counted a few times. This chain links TRBV27 with TRBJ2-7; perhaps TRBD1 as D (6 bases). Trimming removed 8 bases from V and 5 bases from J, with 19 bases in between. The CDR3 totals 14 residues. Germline CDR1 and CDR2: MNHEY and SMNVEV (reference sequence). CDR3 nucleotides: TGTGCCAGCCTCTCCCAGGGGTTACCCCACGAGCAGTACTTC. This translates into CASLSQGLPHEQYF.

V gene TRBV5-5 combines with J gene TRBJ2-1; D gene ambiguous. V shed 2 bases and J shed 2 bases, with 5 bases lying between them. Germline CDR1 is SGHKS and CDR2 is YYEKEE (reference sequence). This CDR3 region has 13 residues. CDR3: CASSLGPYNEQFF. DNA of the CDR3: TGTGCCAGCAGCTTAGGCCCCTACAATGAGCAGTTCTTC.

This chain joins TRBV5-4 and TRBJ1-2; D gene ambiguous. V shed 0 bases and J shed 8 bases, with 14 bases lying between them. Germline CDR1 SGHNT, CDR2 YYREEE (reference sequence). The CDR3 is made up of 14 amino acids. For the CDR3, the DNA is TGTGCCAGCAGCTTGGGCCAGATCGGTGAGGGCTACACCTTC. It translates to CASSLGQIGEGYTF. Supplemented by reference TRBV5-4 and TRBJ1-2, the full variable domain reads ETGVTQSPTHLIKTRGQQVTLRCSSQSGHNTVSWYQQALGQGPQFIFQYYREEENGRGNFPPRFSGLQFPNYSSELNVNALELDDSALYLCASSLGQIGEGYTFGSGTRLTVV.

J is TRBJ2-3 and V is TRBV6-1, with TRBD2 matching 14 bases. The V and J ends lost 7 bases and 6 bases, in that order; junction bases with no gene match: 6. The CDR3 has 15 residues. Germline loops: CDR1 MNHNS, CDR2 SASEGT. DNA of the CDR3: TGTGCCAGCAATCCGGGACTAGCGGGAGCGGATACGCAGTATTTT. As protein: CASNPGLAGADTQYF.

The V gene is TRBV9, the J gene TRBJ2-1; TRBD2 agrees at 7 bases. CDR3 size: 15 residues. CDR1 is SGDLS and CDR2 is YYNGEE in the germline V gene. V shed 0 bases and J 4 bases; nucleotides not matched to a gene: 4. CDR3 nucleotides: TGTGCCAGCAGCGTAGGTAGCGGGCAGTACAATGAGCAGTTCTTC. Translating gives CASSVGSGQYNEQFF.

V is TRBV6-1 and J is TRBJ2-7; D ambiguous. Trimming left V 1 base short and J 1 base short, with 8 bases between. The CDR3 is 14 amino acids. CDR1 is MNHNS, CDR2 SASEGT, per germline. CDR3 coding DNA: TGTGCCAGCAGTGAAGAGGTGGGGTCCTACGAGCAGTACTTC. Translation gives CASSEEVGSYEQYF.

This rearrangement joins TRBV4-1 to TRBJ2-2, with D tentatively TRBD1 or TRBD2 (5 bases each). Trimming removed 2 bases from V and 7 bases from J, with 11 bases in between. The CDR3 totals 14 residues. Germline V lookup: CDR1 MGHRA, CDR2 YSYEKL. The CDR3 nucleotides are TGCGCCAGCAGCCAACCGGGACGGGTCGGGGAGCTGTTTTTT. Protein sequence: CASSQPGRVGELFF.

The chain links TRBV4-3 to TRBJ2-7, with 10 bases matching TRBD1. The ends lost 0 bases at V and 3 bases at J; junction bases unmatched: 5. Per germline, CDR1 LGHNA and CDR2 YSLEER. This CDR3 has 16 amino acids. CDR3 in amino acids: CASSQDPGQGNYEQYF. CDR3 DNA: TGCGCCAGCAGCCAAGACCCGGGACAGGGGAACTACGAGCAGTACTTC.

This chain links TRBV13 with TRBJ2-7; TRBD1 agrees at 9 bases. Trimming at V came to 7 bases and at J to 7 bases, leaving 8 bases not matched to a gene. Germline CDR1 reads PRHDT; CDR2 reads FYEKMQ (reference sequence). The CDR3 contains 13 residues. As DNA, the CDR3 is TGTGCCAGCACGGGACAGGGTACGGGAGAGCAGTACTTC. It specifies CASTGQGTGEQYF.

The V and J genes are TRBV30 and TRBJ1-1; possible D gene TRBD1, 6 bases. Trimming took 1 base from V and 2 from J, leaving 8 bases between them. The CDR3 runs to 13 residues. Germline assignment: CDR1 GTSNPN and CDR2 SVGIG (reference sequence). The CDR3 nucleotides read TGTGCCTGGAGTGGCAGGGGCAACACTGAAGCTTTCTTT. Its protein is CAWSGRGNTEAFF.

The chain combines TRBV6-5 with TRBJ2-2, with TRBD1 matching 8 bases. Trimming took 5 bases from V and 0 from J; bases not matched to a gene: 2. Looked up from germline, CDR1 is MNHEY and CDR2 is SVGAGI. The CDR3 length is 15 residues. This CDR3 reads CASSPDRANTGELFF. For the CDR3, the DNA is TGTGCCAGCAGTCCGGACAGGGCGAACACCGGGGAGCTGTTTTTT.

The CDR3 DNA reads TGTGCCAGCAGCGCAGGGAACACTGAAGCTTTCTTT. Its translation is CASSAGNTEAFF. The rearrangement links TRBV7-6 to TRBJ1-1; no clear D gene. Germline values: CDR1 SGHVS, CDR2 FNYEAQ. V was shortened by 5 bases and J by 1 base, with 5 bases between the two germline ends. The CDR3 loop spans 12 amino acids.

This chain uses TRBV5-1 with TRBJ2-1; 11 bases map to TRBD1. Germline CDR1 SGHRS, CDR2 YFSETQ. Germline trimming cut 0 bases from V and 4 bases from J; bases unmatched to any gene: 6. This CDR3 region has 17 residues. CDR3 protein: CASSLAGQGAIYNEQFF. In DNA, the CDR3 is TGCGCCAGCAGCTTGGCCGGACAGGGGGCTATTTACAATGAGCAGTTCTTC.

The rearrangement uses TRBV10-3 and TRBJ1-1; D call uncertain. V dropped 2 bases and J dropped 0 bases, with 10 bases sitting between them. CDR1 ENHRY and CDR2 SYGVKD come from the germline V gene. CDR3 size: 15 residues. The CDR3 sequence: CAISEPTALNTEAFF. The CDR3 DNA reads TGTGCCATCAGTGAGCCGACCGCGTTGAACACTGAAGCTTTCTTT.

V usage is TRBV5-5 and J usage is TRBJ1-3; 7 nucleotides align to TRBD1. The V segment lost 3 bases and the J segment 4 bases; nucleotides outside the gene matches: 7. This CDR3 contains 15 residues. The germline gives CDR1 SGHKS, CDR2 YYEKEE (reference sequence). This chain's CDR3 is CASSSRTGAGNTIYF. In nucleotides, the CDR3 is TGTGCCAGCAGCTCCCGGACAGGAGCCGGAAACACCATATATTTT.

The chain employs TRBV7-9 and TRBJ2-3; TRBD1 might be the D (6 bases). This CDR3 comprises 12 residues. The V end lost 5 bases, the J end lost 7 bases, and 10 bases lay between the germline ends. The germline V gene has CDR1 SEHNR and CDR2 FQNEAQ (reference sequence). The CDR3 region is CASSGDIYTQYF. Here the CDR3 DNA reads TGTGCCAGCAGCGGGGACATCTATACGCAGTATTTT. Together with reference TRBV7-9 and TRBJ2-3, the CDR3 gives the full variable domain: DTGVSQNPRHKITKRGQNVTFRCDPISEHNRLYWYRQTLGQGPEFLTYFQNEAQLEKSRLLSDRFSAERPKGSFSTLEIQRTEQGDSAMYLCASSGDIYTQYFGPGTRLTVL.